A single sample is the source of the 9 T cell receptor beta chains below, sequenced in a study of beta chain features in type 1 diabetes. Reverse transcription of all isolated RNA meant that expressed TCRB transcripts were sequenced. Sequencing used immunoSEQ multiplex PCR; TCRdb keeps in-frame clones, though not all of them. The table shows hundreds of thousands of clones, with 68% occurring only once. The sample taken for sequencing was naive CD4+ T cells from blood. Every receptor here comes from a man aged 25 to 40 in good health.

The rearrangement links TRBV18 to TRBJ1-6; D is perhaps TRBD1 (6 bases). V was pared by 5 bases and J by 10 bases, with 9 bases between. The germline V gene encodes CDR1 KGHSH and CDR2 LQKENI. The CDR3 has 12 amino acids. The CDR3 DNA is TGTGCCAGCTCAGGGGGGCCCTCACCCCTCCACTTT. This encodes CASSGGPSPLHF.

V is TRBV5-4 and J is TRBJ2-3; the match to TRBD1 covers 10 bases. The germline V gene encodes CDR1 SGHNT and CDR2 YYREEE (reference sequence). The trim removed 4 bases at V and 9 bases at J, leaving 20 bases unmatched. There are 18 residues in the CDR3. The CDR3 DNA reads TGTGCCAGCAGCCTGAAGAGAGAGGGACAGGGGCCTTTCCGGACGCAGTATTTT. Translated: CASSLKREGQGPFRTQYF.

V usage is TRBV5-6 and J usage is TRBJ2-5, with TRBD1 matching 7 bases. CDR1 SGHDT and CDR2 YYEEEE come from the germline V gene. The CDR3 has 15 residues. Trimming took 5 bases from V and 0 from J; bases not matched to a gene: 7. The CDR3 is CASRYRQGNQETQYF. CDR3 sequence (DNA): TGTGCCAGCAGATACCGACAGGGCAACCAAGAGACCCAGTACTTC.

The rearrangement links TRBV7-2 to TRBJ2-7; possible D gene TRBD2, 6 bases. CDR3 length equals 14 residues. V lost 4 bases and J 7 bases, leaving 17 bases between the germline ends. From germline, CDR1 is SGHTA and CDR2 FQGNSA. CDR3 nucleotides: TGTGCCAGCAGCTACAGTCCGGTGGGGGGAGAGCAGTACTTC. Translation: CASSYSPVGGEQYF.

V and J are TRBV30 and TRBJ1-1; unclear D gene. The CDR3 contains 11 residues. V lost 3 bases and J lost 8, with 10 bases in between. Germline V gene data show CDR1 as GTSNPN and CDR2 as SVGIG (reference sequence). CDR3 residues: CAWSLPAEAFF. For the CDR3, the DNA is TGTGCCTGGAGCTTGCCGGCCGAAGCTTTCTTT.

The V and J genes are TRBV28 and TRBJ2-3; D remains unclear. This CDR3 is built from 14 residues. V was pared by 3 bases and J by 0 bases, with 7 bases between. Germline loops: CDR1 MDHEN, CDR2 SYDVKM. The CDR3 DNA sequence: TGTGCCAGCAGTTTGGGAACTAGCACAGATACGCAGTATTTT. Translation: CASSLGTSTDTQYF.

The chain uses TRBV30 and TRBJ1-2; no reliable D call. The CDR3 length is 12 residues. Germline-derived CDR1 and CDR2 are GTSNPN and SVGIG (reference sequence). With 3 bases removed from V and 8 bases from J, the gap between germline ends came to 13 bases. The CDR3 reads CAWSVTRRGYTF. The CDR3 nucleotides read TGTGCCTGGAGCGTTACCCGCCGAGGCTACACCTTC.

With respect to this clone: The conserved phenylalanine or tryptophan is not found at the CDR3 terminus, so this likely reflects a read error. The limits of the CDR3 on the DNA are not certain, so only TCRdb's listed CDR3 is given. This rearrangement joins TRBV19 to TRBJ1-6. Germline V lookup: CDR1 LNHDA, CDR2 SQIVND (reference sequence). The CDR3 has 11 amino acids, counting both end residues. The CDR3 sequence is CASSSGTPSGV.

This chain connects TRBV5-1 to TRBJ2-1; D may match TRBD1 or TRBD2 (5 bases each). Trimming took off 3 bases at V and 0 bases at J, with 13 bases between the two ends. The CDR3 is made up of 16 amino acids. Germline V gene data show CDR1 as SGHRS and CDR2 as YFSETQ. CDR3 residues: CASSSGPSSSYNEQFF. The CDR3 DNA sequence: TGCGCCAGCAGCTCGGGACCCTCCAGCTCCTACAATGAGCAGTTCTTC.